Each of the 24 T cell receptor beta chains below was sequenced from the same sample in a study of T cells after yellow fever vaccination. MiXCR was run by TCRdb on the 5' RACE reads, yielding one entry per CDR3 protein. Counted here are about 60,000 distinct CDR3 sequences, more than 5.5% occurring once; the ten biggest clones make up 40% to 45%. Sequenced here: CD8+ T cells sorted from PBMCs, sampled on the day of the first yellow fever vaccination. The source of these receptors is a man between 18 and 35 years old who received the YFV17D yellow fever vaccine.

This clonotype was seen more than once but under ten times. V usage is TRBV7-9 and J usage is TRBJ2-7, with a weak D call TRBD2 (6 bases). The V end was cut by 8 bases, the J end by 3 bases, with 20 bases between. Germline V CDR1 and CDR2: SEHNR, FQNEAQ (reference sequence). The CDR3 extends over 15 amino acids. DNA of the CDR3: TGTGCCAGCGGAGGGTTCTCACCGGAGTTCTACGAGCAGTACTTC. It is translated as CASGGFSPEFYEQYF.

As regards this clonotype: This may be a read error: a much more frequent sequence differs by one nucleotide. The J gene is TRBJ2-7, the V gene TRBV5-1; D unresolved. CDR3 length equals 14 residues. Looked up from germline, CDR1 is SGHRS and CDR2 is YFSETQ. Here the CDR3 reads CASSLNGWAYVQYV. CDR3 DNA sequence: TGCGCCAGCAGCTTGAATGGATGGGCCTACGTGCAGTACGTC.

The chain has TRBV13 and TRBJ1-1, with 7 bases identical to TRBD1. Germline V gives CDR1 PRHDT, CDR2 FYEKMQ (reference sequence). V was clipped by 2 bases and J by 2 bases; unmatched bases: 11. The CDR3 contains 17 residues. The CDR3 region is CASSLSGGAGGNTEAFF. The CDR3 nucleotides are TGTGCCAGCAGCTTATCCGGGGGCGCAGGGGGAAACACTGAAGCTTTCTTT.

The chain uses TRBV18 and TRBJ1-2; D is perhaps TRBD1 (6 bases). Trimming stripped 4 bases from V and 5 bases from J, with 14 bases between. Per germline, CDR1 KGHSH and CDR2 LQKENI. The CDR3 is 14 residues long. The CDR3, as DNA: TGTGCCAGCTCACTCCAAGACAGGTTATATGGCTACACCTTC. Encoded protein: CASSLQDRLYGYTF.

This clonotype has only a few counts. The CDR3 bases are TGTGCCAGCAGTTTATCGATAGGGTCCTACAATGAGCAGTTCTTC. It is translated as CASSLSIGSYNEQFF. The chain carries TRBV27 and TRBJ2-1; D gene uncertain. The germline V gene encodes CDR1 MNHEY and CDR2 SMNVEV (reference sequence). The CDR3 contains 15 residues. Trimming left V 0 bases short and J 1 base short, with 7 bases between.

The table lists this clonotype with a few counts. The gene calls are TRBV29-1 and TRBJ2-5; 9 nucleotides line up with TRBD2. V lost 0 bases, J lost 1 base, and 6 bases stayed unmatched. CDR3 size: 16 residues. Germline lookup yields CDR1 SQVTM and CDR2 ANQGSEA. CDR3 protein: CSVEDPSGGTQETQYF. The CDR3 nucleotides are TGCAGCGTTGAAGACCCCAGCGGGGGGACCCAAGAGACCCAGTACTTC.

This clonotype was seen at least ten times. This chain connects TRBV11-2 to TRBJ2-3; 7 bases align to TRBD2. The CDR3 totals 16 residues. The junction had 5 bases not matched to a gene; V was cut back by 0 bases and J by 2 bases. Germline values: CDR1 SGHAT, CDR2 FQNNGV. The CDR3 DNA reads TGTGCCAGCAGCTTAGAAGGCGGGGGACTCACAGATACGCAGTATTTT. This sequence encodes CASSLEGGGLTDTQYF.

The CDR3 DNA is TGTGCCAGCAGTTGGGGGCAGAACACTGAAGCTTTCTTT. Protein sequence: CASSWGQNTEAFF. The chain couples TRBV6-5 to TRBJ1-1; tentative D call: TRBD1 (6 bases). In germline, CDR1 is MNHEY, CDR2 SVGAGI. The CDR3 runs 13 residues. Trimming shortened V by 4 bases and J by 1 base, and 7 bases separated the two germline ends.

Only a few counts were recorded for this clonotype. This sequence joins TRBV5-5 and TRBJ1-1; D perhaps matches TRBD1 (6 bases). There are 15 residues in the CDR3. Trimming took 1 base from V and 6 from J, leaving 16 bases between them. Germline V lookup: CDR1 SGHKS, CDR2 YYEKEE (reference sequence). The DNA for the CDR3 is TGTGCCAGCAGCTTGCGATACAGGGAGTTGGCTGAAGCTTTCTTT. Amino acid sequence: CASSLRYRELAEAFF.

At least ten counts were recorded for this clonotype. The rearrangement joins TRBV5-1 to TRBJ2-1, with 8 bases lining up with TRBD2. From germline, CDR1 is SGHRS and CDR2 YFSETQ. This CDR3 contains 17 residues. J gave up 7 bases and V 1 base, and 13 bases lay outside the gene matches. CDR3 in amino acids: CASSLTPAGVRWNEQFF. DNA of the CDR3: TGCGCCAGCAGCTTGACTCCAGCGGGGGTACGCTGGAATGAGCAGTTCTTC.

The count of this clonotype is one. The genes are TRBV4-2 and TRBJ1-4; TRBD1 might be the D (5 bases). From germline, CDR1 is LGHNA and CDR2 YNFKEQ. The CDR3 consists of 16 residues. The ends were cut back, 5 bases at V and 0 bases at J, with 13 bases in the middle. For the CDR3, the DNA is TGTGCCAGCAGCTCAACAGGTTTCGCAACTAATGAAAAACTGTTTTTT. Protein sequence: CASSSTGFATNEKLFF.

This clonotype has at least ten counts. The CDR3 reads CSVEAGANTGELFF. The CDR3 region has the DNA TGCAGCGTTGAGGCGGGGGCTAACACCGGGGAGCTGTTTTTT. The rearrangement links TRBV29-1 to TRBJ2-2; D might be TRBD2 (7 bases). CDR1 and CDR2 from the germline V gene are SQVTM and ANQGSEA. V lost 3 bases and J 2 bases, leaving 10 bases between the germline ends. The CDR3 has 14 amino acids.

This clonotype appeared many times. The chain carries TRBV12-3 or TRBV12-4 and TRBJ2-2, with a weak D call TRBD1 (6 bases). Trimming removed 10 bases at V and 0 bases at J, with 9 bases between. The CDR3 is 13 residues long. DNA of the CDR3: TGTGCCACTGGGACACCGAACACCGGGGAGCTGTTTTTT. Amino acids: CATGTPNTGELFF.

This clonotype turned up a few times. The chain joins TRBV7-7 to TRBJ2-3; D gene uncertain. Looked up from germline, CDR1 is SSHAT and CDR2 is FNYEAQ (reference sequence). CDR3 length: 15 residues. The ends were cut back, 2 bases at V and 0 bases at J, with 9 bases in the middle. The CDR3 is CASSLSALSTDTQYF. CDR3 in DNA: TGTGCCAGCAGCTTATCGGCCCTTAGCACAGATACGCAGTATTTT.

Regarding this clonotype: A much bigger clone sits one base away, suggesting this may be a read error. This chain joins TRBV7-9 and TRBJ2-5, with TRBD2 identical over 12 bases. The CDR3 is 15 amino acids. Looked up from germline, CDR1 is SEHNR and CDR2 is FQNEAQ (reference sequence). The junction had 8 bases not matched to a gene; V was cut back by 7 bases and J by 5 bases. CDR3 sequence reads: CASNRLAGVNETQYF. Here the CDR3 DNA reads TGTGCCAGCAACCGACTAGCGGGGGTAAACGAGACCCAGTACTTC.

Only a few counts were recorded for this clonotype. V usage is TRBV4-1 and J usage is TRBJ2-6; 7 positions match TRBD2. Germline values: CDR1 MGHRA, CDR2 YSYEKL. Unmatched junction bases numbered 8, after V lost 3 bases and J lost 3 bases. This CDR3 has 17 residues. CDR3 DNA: TGCGCCAGCAGCCAGCACACGGGGGGTATTGGGGCCAACGTCCTGACTTTC. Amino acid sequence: CASSQHTGGIGANVLTF.

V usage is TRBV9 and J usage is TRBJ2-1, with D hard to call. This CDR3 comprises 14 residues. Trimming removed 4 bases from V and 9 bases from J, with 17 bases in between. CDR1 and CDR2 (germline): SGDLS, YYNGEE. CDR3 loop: CASSPALSLGEQFF. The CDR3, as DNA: TGTGCCAGCAGCCCGGCTCTTAGCCTAGGTGAGCAGTTCTTC.

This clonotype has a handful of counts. CDR3 sequence: CASRDSSGNTIYF. CDR3 coding DNA: TGTGCCAGCAGGGACTCTTCTGGAAACACCATATATTTT. The V gene is TRBV7-6, the J gene TRBJ1-3; D is uncertain. The CDR3 loop spans 13 amino acids. The V end was cut by 6 bases, the J end by 1 base, with 7 bases between. CDR1 and CDR2 (germline): SGHVS, FNYEAQ.

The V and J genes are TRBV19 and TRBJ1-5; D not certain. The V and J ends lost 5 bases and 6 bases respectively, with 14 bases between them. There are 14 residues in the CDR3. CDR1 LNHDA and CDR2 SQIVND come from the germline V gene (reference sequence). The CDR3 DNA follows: TGTGCCAGTAGTCCGGGCGGGCTAGGTCAGCCCCAGCATTTT. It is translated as CASSPGGLGQPQHF.

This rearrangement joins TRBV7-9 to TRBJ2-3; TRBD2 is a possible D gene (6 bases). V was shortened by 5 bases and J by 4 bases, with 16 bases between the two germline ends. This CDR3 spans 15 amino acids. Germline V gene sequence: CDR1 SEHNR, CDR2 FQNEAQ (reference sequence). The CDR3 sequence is CASSPRGRSADTQYF. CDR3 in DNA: TGTGCCAGCAGCCCCCGTGGGAGGAGCGCAGATACGCAGTATTTT.

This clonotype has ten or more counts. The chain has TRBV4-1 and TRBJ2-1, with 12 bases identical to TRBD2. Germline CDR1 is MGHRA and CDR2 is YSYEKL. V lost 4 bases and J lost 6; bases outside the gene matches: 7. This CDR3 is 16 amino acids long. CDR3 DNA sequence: TGCGCCAGCAGCCCCTACGGACTAGCGGGGTCCAATGAGCAGTTCTTC. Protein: CASSPYGLAGSNEQFF.

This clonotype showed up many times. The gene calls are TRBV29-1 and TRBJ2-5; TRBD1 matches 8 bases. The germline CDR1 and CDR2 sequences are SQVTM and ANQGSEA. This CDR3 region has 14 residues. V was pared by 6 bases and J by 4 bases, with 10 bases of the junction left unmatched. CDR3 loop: CSVETGDIGETQYF. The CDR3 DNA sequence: TGCAGCGTCGAGACAGGGGACATCGGAGAGACCCAGTACTTC.

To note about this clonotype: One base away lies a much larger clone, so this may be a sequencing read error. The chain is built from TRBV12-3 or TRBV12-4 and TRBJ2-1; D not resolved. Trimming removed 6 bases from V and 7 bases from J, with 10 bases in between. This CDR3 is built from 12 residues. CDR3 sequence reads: CASRLRPNEQFF. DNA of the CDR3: TGTGCCAGCAGGCTTAGACCTAATGAGCAGTTCTTC.

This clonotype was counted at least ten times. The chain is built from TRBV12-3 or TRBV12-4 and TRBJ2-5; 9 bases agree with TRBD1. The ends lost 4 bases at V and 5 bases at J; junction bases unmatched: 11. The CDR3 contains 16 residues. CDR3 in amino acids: CASSSQRGQGRETQYF. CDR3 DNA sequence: TGTGCCAGCAGTTCCCAAAGGGGACAGGGACGTGAGACCCAGTACTTC.